The 21 T cell receptor beta chains listed next were all sequenced from one sample in a study of blood T cell repertoires in COVID-19. The table came from immunoSEQ multiplex PCR; TCRdb's copy has only in-frame clones and leaves some out. Here the sample spans approximately 70,000 clones, about 80% being singletons. Specimen: peripheral blood. The source is a woman in her sixties or seventies with acute or convalescent COVID-19.

This clone showed up just once. The chain uses TRBV7-9 and TRBJ1-4, with 8 bases fitting TRBD1. The CDR3 spans 17 residues. From germline, CDR1 is SEHNR and CDR2 FQNEAQ (reference sequence). J gave up 7 bases and V 4 bases, and 14 bases lay outside the gene matches. The CDR3 spells CASSWDRILSGGEKLFF. CDR3 bases: TGTGCCAGCAGCTGGGACAGGATCCTGTCGGGCGGTGAAAAACTGTTTTTT. The full variable domain, in which reference TRBV7-9 and TRBJ1-4 provide the parts outside the CDR3, is DTGVSQNPRHKITKRGQNVTFRCDPISEHNRLYWYRQTLGQGPEFLTYFQNEAQLEKSRLLSDRFSAERPKGSFSTLEIQRTEQGDSAMYLCASSWDRILSGGEKLFFGSGTQLSVL.

The chain joins TRBV11-1 to TRBJ1-1; unclear D gene. This CDR3 has 12 amino acids. V shed 2 bases and J shed 2 bases, with 3 bases lying between them. Germline V gene sequence: CDR1 SGHAT, CDR2 FQDESV (reference sequence). The CDR3: CASSLINTEAFF. The CDR3 nucleotides read TGTGCCAGCAGCTTAATAAACACTGAAGCTTTCTTT.

The V and J genes are TRBV9 and TRBJ2-7, with 8 nucleotides matching TRBD1. The CDR3 contains 13 residues. The junction had 4 bases not matched to a gene; V was cut back by 1 base and J by 7 bases. Germline V gene sequence: CDR1 SGDLS, CDR2 YYNGEE. The CDR3 sequence is CASSVRTGREQYF. CDR3 in DNA: TGTGCCAGCAGCGTAAGGACAGGGCGGGAGCAGTACTTC.

The rearrangement uses TRBV19 and TRBJ2-5; 8 bases agree with TRBD2. Germline CDR1 LNHDA, CDR2 SQIVND (reference sequence). This CDR3 has 14 amino acids. Losses at the gene ends were 5 bases for V and 2 bases for J; bases not matched to a gene: 4. CDR3: CASSAIAGQETQYF. The CDR3 DNA sequence: TGTGCCAGTAGTGCGATAGCGGGACAAGAGACCCAGTACTTC.

The chain recombines TRBV19 with TRBJ2-2; 10 nucleotides match TRBD1. The CDR3 totals 15 residues. The germline V gene has CDR1 LNHDA and CDR2 SQIVND (reference sequence). V was clipped by 7 bases and J by 3 bases; unmatched bases: 5. CDR3 residues: CASNPDRGYTGELFF. The CDR3 nucleotides read TGTGCCAGTAACCCGGACAGGGGGTACACCGGGGAGCTGTTTTTT.

This chain connects TRBV19 to TRBJ1-2, with TRBD1 matching over 7 bases. Looked up from germline, CDR1 is LNHDA and CDR2 is SQIVND (reference sequence). The V gene end was trimmed by 4 bases and the J gene end by 3 bases; junction bases not matched to a gene: 8. The CDR3 contains 15 residues. The CDR3 DNA follows: TGTGCCAGTAGTACGACGTCGACAGGGCACTATGGCTACACCTTC. This codes for CASSTTSTGHYGYTF.

This rearrangement joins TRBV2 to TRBJ2-3, with TRBD1 as a possible D gene (6 bases). The germline gives CDR1 SNHLY, CDR2 FYNNEI. The CDR3 is made up of 14 amino acids. Trimming removed 8 bases at V and 10 bases at J, with 22 bases between. As DNA, the CDR3 is TGTGCCAGCGAGGGGGTTCCTAGGGGGATAGCGCAGTATTTT. Translation: CASEGVPRGIAQYF.

This sequence joins TRBV6-2 or TRBV6-3 and TRBJ2-1; 9 bases fit TRBD1. V trimming: 2 bases; J trimming: 12 bases; junction bases outside the gene matches: 14. Germline CDR1 reads MNHEY; CDR2 reads SVGEGT. The CDR3 is made up of 16 amino acids. The CDR3 bases are TGTGCCAGCAGTTACAATAACAGGGGGCCCGGACAACGGCAGTTCTTC. Translating gives CASSYNNRGPGQRQFF.

This rearrangement joins TRBV4-1 to TRBJ2-5; 11 bases are a match to TRBD2. CDR1 and CDR2 from the germline V gene are MGHRA and YSYEKL. Trimming at V came to 3 bases and at J to 5 bases, leaving 5 bases not matched to a gene. This CDR3 spans 15 amino acids. CDR3 nucleotide sequence: TGCGCCAGCAGCCATCCTAGCGGGGGGAGGGAGACCCAGTACTTC. Translating it yields CASSHPSGGRETQYF.

This chain joins TRBV5-1 and TRBJ1-3; 7 bases match TRBD1. CDR1 SGHRS and CDR2 YFSETQ come from the germline V gene. This CDR3 comprises 15 residues. The V gene end was trimmed by 4 bases and the J gene end by 0 bases; junction bases not matched to a gene: 4. The DNA of the CDR3 is TGCGCCAGCAGCACTACAGGGGACTCTGGAAACACCATATATTTT. It encodes CASSTTGDSGNTIYF.

The sample holds one count of this clone. The chain recombines TRBV7-6 with TRBJ2-2; 9 bases map to TRBD2. The CDR3 loop spans 20 amino acids. V shed 8 bases and J 4 bases; nucleotides not matched to a gene: 23. Germline CDR1 SGHVS, CDR2 FNYEAQ. The CDR3 spells CASGTPNLAGGPVSTGELFF. The CDR3 DNA is TGTGCCAGCGGCACCCCCAATCTCGCGGGGGGGCCCGTGAGCACCGGGGAGCTGTTTTTT.

The chain combines TRBV11-1 with TRBJ1-6; 8 bases line up with TRBD1. Germline values: CDR1 SGHAT, CDR2 FQDESV (reference sequence). V was pared by 2 bases and J by 10 bases, with 7 bases of the junction left unmatched. The CDR3 length is 15 residues. The CDR3 loop is CASSLTYRGSSPLHF. In nucleotides, the CDR3 is TGTGCCAGCAGCTTAACATACAGGGGGTCCTCACCCCTCCACTTT.

The gene calls are TRBV4-1 and TRBJ1-2; 8 bases match TRBD1. CDR3 length equals 16 residues. CDR1 and CDR2 from the germline V gene are MGHRA and YSYEKL. V dropped 5 bases and J dropped 8; count of bases not matched to a gene: 16. The CDR3 bases are TGCGCCAGCAGCGGTCACAACCTGGACAGGGTCTCCGGCTACACCTTC. It translates to CASSGHNLDRVSGYTF.

The rearrangement links TRBV6-2 or TRBV6-3 to TRBJ2-3; 11 nucleotides agree with TRBD2. Trimming cost V 4 bases and J 4 bases; bases outside gene matches: 16. The CDR3 runs to 19 residues. Germline CDR1 is MNHEY and CDR2 is SVGEGT. The CDR3: CASSSPSLPSGGPADTQYF. CDR3 coding DNA: TGTGCCAGCAGTTCCCCTTCTCTTCCTAGCGGGGGGCCCGCAGATACGCAGTATTTT.

Comments on this clone: This clone may be a read error of a much larger clone one base away. The identical CDR3 is also encoded by other nucleotide sequences in the sample. The chain is built from TRBV5-1 and TRBJ1-6, with 9 positions matching TRBD1. V lost 0 bases to trimming and J lost 4 bases; unmatched junction nucleotides: 8. Germline V gives CDR1 SGHRS, CDR2 YFSETQ. This CDR3 has 18 residues. DNA of the CDR3: TGCGCCAGCAGCTTGGCACGAGGGGGACAGGGATATAATTCACCCCTCCACTTT. Its translation is CASSLARGGQGYNSPLHF.

V and J are TRBV24-1 and TRBJ1-5; perhaps TRBD1 as D (5 bases). This CDR3 is built from 14 residues. Trimming stripped 3 bases from V and 7 bases from J, with 12 bases between. Germline CDR1 is KGHDR and CDR2 is SFDVKD. In DNA form, the CDR3 reads TGTGCCACCAGTGATCGGGCAGGGCAACAGCCCCAGCATTTT. It yields the protein CATSDRAGQQPQHF.

This rearrangement joins TRBV3-1 (or the pseudogene TRBV3-2) to TRBJ2-3; D may be TRBD2 (5 bases). Trimming shortened V by 0 bases and J by 7 bases, and 11 bases separated the two germline ends. Germline assignment: CDR1 LGHDT and CDR2 YNNKEL (reference sequence). The CDR3 totals 14 residues. CDR3 in amino acids: CASSQDGSGNTQYF. The CDR3 DNA reads TGTGCCAGCAGCCAAGATGGATCGGGGAATACGCAGTATTTT.

This chain connects TRBV12-1 to TRBJ1-2; the tabulated D call, TRBD1, remains unverified against the DNA. TRBV12-1 is reported as a pseudogene. This CDR3 contains 15 residues. The CDR3 DNA reads as TGTGCCAGCAGCCGCCGGACAGGACTTAACTATGGCTACACCTTC. Protein product: CASSRRTGLNYGYTF.

The chain couples TRBV2 to TRBJ2-3; no clear D. Trimming stripped 3 bases from V and 6 bases from J, with 13 bases between. This CDR3 has 14 residues. Germline V lookup: CDR1 SNHLY, CDR2 FYNNEI. The CDR3 loop reads CASSEGVRPDTQYF. The CDR3, as DNA: TGTGCCAGCAGTGAGGGCGTCCGCCCTGATACGCAGTATTTT.

Only a few counts were recorded for this clone. The rearrangement uses TRBV6-6 and TRBJ2-3; 11 bases fit TRBD2. Trimming at V came to 5 bases and at J to 2 bases, leaving 9 bases not matched to a gene. CDR1 and CDR2 (germline): MNHNY, SVGAGI (reference sequence). The length of the CDR3 is 17 residues. The CDR3 sequence: CASSGSVAGGFTDTQYF. Written as DNA, the CDR3 is TGTGCCAGCAGTGGATCCGTAGCGGGGGGGTTCACAGATACGCAGTATTTT.

The chain combines TRBV19 with TRBJ1-5; 10 nucleotides agree with TRBD1. The CDR3 totals 16 residues. Germline assignment: CDR1 LNHDA and CDR2 SQIVND (reference sequence). V shed 3 bases, J shed 5 bases, and the junction held 7 bases outside the gene matches. CDR3 sequence (DNA): TGTGCCAGTAGTATGATAAGGACAGGGGGTTATCAGCCCCAGCATTTT. This encodes CASSMIRTGGYQPQHF.